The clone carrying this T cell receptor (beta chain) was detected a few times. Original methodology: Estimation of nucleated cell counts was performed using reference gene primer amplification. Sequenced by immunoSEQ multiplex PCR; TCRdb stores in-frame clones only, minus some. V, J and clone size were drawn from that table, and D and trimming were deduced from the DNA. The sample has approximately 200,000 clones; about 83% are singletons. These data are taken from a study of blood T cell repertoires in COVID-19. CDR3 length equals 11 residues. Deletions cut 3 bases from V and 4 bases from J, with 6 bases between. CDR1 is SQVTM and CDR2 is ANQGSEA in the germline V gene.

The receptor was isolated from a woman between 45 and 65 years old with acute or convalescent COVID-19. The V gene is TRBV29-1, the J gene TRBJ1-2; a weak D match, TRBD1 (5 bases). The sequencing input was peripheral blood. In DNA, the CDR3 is TGCAGCGTTGACAGGGTCTATGGCTACACCTTC. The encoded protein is CSVDRVYGYTF.